Below are 26 T cell receptor beta chains sequenced from a single sample in a study of response to subunit inactivated influenza vaccine. From the RT-PCR reads, TCRdb called clonotypes with MiXCR, one entry per CDR3 protein. This table holds about 800,000 distinct CDR3 sequences, about 20% found once. The starting material was PBMCs from blood, obtained 5 days after vaccination. These TCRs come from a man aged 45-65 years who received an inactivated influenza vaccine.

This clonotype showed up many times. A read error may explain this, as a much larger clone is one base away. This chain uses TRBV12-3 or TRBV12-4 with TRBJ1-2; D gene unclear. Deletions cut 2 bases from V and 4 bases from J, with 2 bases between. This CDR3 contains 11 residues. As DNA, the CDR3 is TGTGCCAGCAGTTTAAGCTATGGCTACACCTTC. Residues: CASSLSYGYTF.

This clonotype was detected a few times. The chain recombines TRBV12-3 or TRBV12-4 with TRBJ2-5, with D possibly matching TRBD1 (6 bases). The CDR3 runs 15 residues. The V and J ends lost 6 bases and 2 bases respectively, with 16 bases between them. As DNA, the CDR3 is TGTGCCAGCAGCCCCTGGGGGCCCTCACAAGAGACCCAGTACTTC. Translation gives CASSPWGPSQETQYF.

CDR3 DNA: TGTGCCACCAGTGGACTAGCGTCGGATGAGCAGTTCTTC. It specifies CATSGLASDEQFF. This chain joins TRBV24-1 and TRBJ2-1; TRBD2 matches at 8 bases. Losses at the gene ends were 5 bases for V and 8 bases for J; bases not matched to a gene: 4. This CDR3 has 13 residues. Germline CDR1 and CDR2: KGHDR and SFDVKD.

This chain uses TRBV24-1 with TRBJ2-1; 13 positions agree with TRBD2. After removal of 3 bases from V and 8 bases from J, the junction contained 3 bases not matched to a gene. The CDR3 sequence is 15 residues long. Germline CDR1 reads KGHDR; CDR2 reads SFDVKD. Here the CDR3 reads CATSDGLAGVDEQFF. The CDR3 bases are TGTGCCACCAGTGATGGACTAGCGGGGGTAGATGAGCAGTTCTTC.

The chain couples TRBV6-5 to TRBJ1-1; tentatively, D is TRBD1 (5 bases). The CDR3 is 15 amino acids. Per the germline V gene, CDR1 is MNHEY and CDR2 is SVGAGI. V was clipped by 0 bases and J by 0 bases, with 8 bases between them. Written as DNA, the CDR3 is TGTGCCAGCAGTTACTCCCAGGGAGTGAACACTGAAGCTTTCTTT. This codes for CASSYSQGVNTEAFF.

This clonotype was seen more than once but under ten times. The chain carries TRBV24-1 and TRBJ1-4, with 7 bases fitting TRBD1. There are 18 residues in the CDR3. Germline CDR1 KGHDR, CDR2 SFDVKD. Trimming removed 4 bases from V and 6 bases from J; junction bases left unmatched: 16. The chain's CDR3 is CATSDFDPPGGQDEKLFF. The CDR3 nucleotides are TGTGCCACCAGTGACTTTGACCCCCCAGGGGGGCAGGATGAAAAACTGTTTTTT.

This clonotype has a handful of counts. The J gene is TRBJ2-7, the V gene TRBV29-1; 9 bases are a match to TRBD2. Unmatched junction bases numbered 11, after V lost 3 bases and J lost 2 bases. Germline-derived CDR1 and CDR2 are SQVTM and ANQGSEA. The CDR3 has 16 amino acids. CDR3 in DNA: TGCAGCGTTGACGGTCTAGCGGGACACCCTACCTACGAGCAGTACTTC. This encodes CSVDGLAGHPTYEQYF.

This clonotype was observed a handful of times. The chain uses TRBV2 and TRBJ2-1; no clear D gene. Trimming cost V 2 bases and J 6 bases, with 11 bases left between them. Germline CDR1 is SNHLY and CDR2 is FYNNEI. This CDR3 spans 14 amino acids. DNA for the CDR3: TGTGCCAGCAGTGAATATGTACAGATCAATGAGCAGTTCTTC. This sequence encodes CASSEYVQINEQFF.

A few counts support this clonotype. CDR3: CSAGTSVAKNIQYF. The CDR3 nucleotides read TGCAGCGCTGGGACATCGGTAGCCAAAAACATTCAGTACTTC. This rearrangement joins TRBV29-1 to TRBJ2-4, with TRBD1 as a possible D gene (6 bases). Germline V lookup: CDR1 SQVTM, CDR2 ANQGSEA. V lost 7 bases and J 0 bases, leaving 13 bases between the germline ends. The CDR3 sequence is 14 residues long.

This clonotype was detected only a few times. The J gene is TRBJ2-7, the V gene TRBV24-1, with D uncertain. V lost 1 base and J 0 bases, leaving 18 bases between the germline ends. Looked up from germline, CDR1 is KGHDR and CDR2 is SFDVKD. The CDR3 loop spans 18 amino acids. The CDR3 is CATSDFERVVLSSYEQYF. CDR3 DNA: TGTGCCACCAGTGATTTCGAAAGAGTAGTACTTAGCTCCTACGAGCAGTACTTC.

The chain is built from TRBV24-1 and TRBJ2-5; tentatively, D is TRBD2 (5 bases). The germline V gene encodes CDR1 KGHDR and CDR2 SFDVKD. V shed 1 base and J shed 9 bases, with 8 bases lying between them. The CDR3 totals 12 residues. CDR3 nucleotide sequence: TGTGCCACCAGTGATTTAGTGGGAGCCCAGTACTTC. Amino acids: CATSDLVGAQYF.

As concerns this clonotype: Germline and junction disagree at one end, which may indicate a read error. The chain employs TRBV7-2 and TRBJ2-2, with D unclear. Germline assignment: CDR1 SGHTA and CDR2 FQGNSA. The CDR3 consists of 13 residues. CDR3 loop: CASSLKNTAELFF. The CDR3 nucleotides read TGTGCCAGCAGCTTGAAGAACACCGCGGAGCTGTTTTTT.

J is TRBJ2-3 and V is TRBV7-9; 10 bases fit TRBD2. CDR3 length: 16 residues. CDR1 is SEHNR and CDR2 is FQNEAQ in the germline V gene (reference sequence). Trimming took 5 bases from V and 6 from J; bases not matched to a gene: 11. CDR3: CASSAKREGRLDTQYF. The CDR3 DNA reads as TGTGCCAGCAGCGCAAAGCGGGAGGGCCGTCTTGATACGCAGTATTTT.

The rearrangement joins TRBV12-3 or TRBV12-4 to TRBJ2-2; possible D gene TRBD1, 5 bases. CDR3 length equals 13 residues. Trimming shortened V by 9 bases and J by 5 bases, and 13 bases separated the two germline ends. The DNA for the CDR3 is TGTGCCAGTGCAGGGATTCAAACCGGGGAGCTGTTTTTT. Amino acids: CASAGIQTGELFF.

A few counts support this clonotype. For the CDR3, the DNA is TGTGCCAGCAGTTCCGAGGGGGCCGGGGAGCTGTTTTTT. It yields the protein CASSSEGAGELFF. This chain connects TRBV6-5 to TRBJ2-2, with a possible D match to TRBD1 (6 bases). The V gene's germline CDR1 is MNHEY and CDR2 SVGAGI. Trimming removed 4 bases at V and 6 bases at J, with 9 bases between. The CDR3 covers 13 residues.

This chain connects TRBV9 to TRBJ1-1; unclear D gene. Trimming left V 0 bases short and J 1 base short, with 13 bases between. Germline V gene sequence: CDR1 SGDLS, CDR2 YYNGEE. This CDR3 comprises 16 residues. The chain's CDR3 is CASSVGARWGNTEAFF. CDR3 sequence (DNA): TGTGCCAGCAGCGTAGGGGCTAGGTGGGGGAACACTGAAGCTTTCTTT. Drawing the rest from reference TRBV9 and TRBJ1-1, the complete variable domain is DSGVTQTPKHLITATGQRVTLRCSPRSGDLSVYWYQQSLDQGLQFLIQYYNGEERAKGNILERFSAQQFPDLHSELNLSSLELGDSALYFCASSVGARWGNTEAFFGQGTRLTVV.

The V gene is TRBV3-1, the J gene TRBJ2-2; possible D gene TRBD1, 7 bases. The CDR3 extends over 16 amino acids. Germline V gene sequence: CDR1 LGHDT, CDR2 YNNKEL (reference sequence). Trimming cost V 6 bases and J 2 bases, with 16 bases left between them. The CDR3 reads CASRSGGGYNTGELFF. CDR3 sequence (DNA): TGTGCCAGCAGATCCGGAGGGGGCTATAACACCGGGGAGCTGTTTTTT.

This rearrangement joins TRBV6-2 or TRBV6-3 to TRBJ2-7; D possibly corresponds to TRBD1 (6 bases). This CDR3 is 15 amino acids long. CDR1 and CDR2 from the germline V gene are MNHEY and SVGEGT. V gave up 8 bases and J gave up 3 bases, with 20 bases separating them. The CDR3 protein is CASCQVAGEIYEQYF. The DNA for the CDR3 is TGTGCCAGCTGCCAGGTGGCAGGGGAAATCTACGAGCAGTACTTC.

This clonotype appeared a few times. The rearrangement joins TRBV11-2 to TRBJ2-7, with D perhaps assigned TRBD1 or TRBD2 (5 bases each). Germline V lookup: CDR1 SGHAT, CDR2 FQNNGV. The V end was cut by 2 bases, the J end by 3 bases, with 14 bases between. The CDR3 consists of 15 residues. The CDR3: CASSLTRDPYYEQYF. The CDR3 DNA is TGTGCCAGCAGCTTAACCCGGGACCCTTACTACGAGCAGTACTTC.

This clonotype was seen a handful of times. V usage is TRBV12-3 or TRBV12-4 and J usage is TRBJ2-5; D gene ambiguous. The CDR3 length is 16 residues. Trimming removed 1 base at V and 0 bases at J, with 12 bases between. This CDR3 is CASSLVGQGYQETQYF. The CDR3 DNA is TGTGCCAGCAGTTTAGTAGGCCAAGGCTACCAAGAGACCCAGTACTTC.

The V gene is TRBV5-1, the J gene TRBJ2-6; possibly TRBD1 for D (5 bases). Trimming cost V 2 bases and J 4 bases, with 10 bases left between them. The CDR3 sequence is 15 residues long. Germline CDR1 and CDR2: SGHRS and YFSETQ. This CDR3 reads CASSFGQSGANVLTF. CDR3 DNA: TGCGCCAGCAGCTTCGGACAATCCGGGGCCAACGTCCTGACTTTC.

This clonotype has only a few counts. This chain links TRBV29-1 with TRBJ2-1, with 8 bases fitting TRBD2. V lost 7 bases, J lost 10 bases, and 6 bases stayed unmatched. The CDR3 is made up of 11 amino acids. CDR1 is SQVTM, CDR2 ANQGSEA, per germline. This CDR3 reads CSAKTSGEQFF. For the CDR3, the DNA is TGCAGCGCCAAAACTAGCGGAGAGCAGTTCTTC.

CDR3 coding DNA: TGTGCCAGCAGTTTTGGTACTAGCGGGTTCTACGAGCAGTACTTC. This gives the protein CASSFGTSGFYEQYF. The rearrangement joins TRBV12-3 or TRBV12-4 to TRBJ2-7; 9 positions match TRBD2. With 3 bases clipped from V and 3 bases from J, the junction kept 6 bases outside the gene matches. There are 15 residues in the CDR3.

This clonotype was seen a handful of times. The chain links TRBV24-1 to TRBJ2-3, with D tentatively TRBD1 (6 bases). Trimming pared 10 bases from V and 5 bases from J, leaving 21 bases between. The length of the CDR3 is 15 residues. Germline V gene lookup returns CDR1 KGHDR and CDR2 SFDVKD. In DNA form, the CDR3 reads TGTGCCACGGGACAAGGACAGAAAAGGTTAGATACGCAGTATTTT. It encodes CATGQGQKRLDTQYF.

This clonotype was seen more than once but under ten times. The chain uses TRBV15 and TRBJ2-7; perhaps TRBD1 as D (5 bases). The ends were cut back, 2 bases at V and 6 bases at J, with 14 bases in the middle. CDR3 length: 14 residues. In germline, CDR1 is LNHNV, CDR2 YYDKDF (reference sequence). The CDR3 here is CATSRRQGAREQYF. In DNA, the CDR3 is TGTGCCACCAGCAGACGACAAGGGGCCCGCGAGCAGTACTTC.

In this sample, this clonotype turned up a few times. V and J are TRBV6-1 and TRBJ1-1, with TRBD1 as a possible D gene (6 bases). CDR3 length: 12 residues. Trimming stripped 5 bases from V and 7 bases from J, with 11 bases between. Germline CDR1 MNHNS, CDR2 SASEGT. The CDR3 reads CASSYGTIEAFF. DNA for the CDR3: TGTGCCAGCAGTTATGGGACAATTGAAGCTTTCTTT.